The 25 T cell receptor beta chains listed next were all sequenced from one sample in a study of blood T cell repertoires in COVID-19. Generated by immunoSEQ multiplex PCR, the TCRdb table keeps only in-frame clones and is missing some. The sample holds about 320,000 clones, almost 85% seen once. Input material: peripheral blood. Receptor source: a human donor in a cohort sampled during active COVID-19.

The chain combines TRBV10-3 with TRBJ1-2, with D unclear. Per germline, CDR1 ENHRY and CDR2 SYGVKD. Deletions cut 10 bases from V and 4 bases from J, with 22 bases between. The CDR3 loop spans 15 amino acids. This CDR3 reads CASSETENQLYGYTF. DNA of the CDR3: TGTGCCAGCTCAGAGACGGAGAACCAGCTCTATGGCTACACCTTC.

V gene TRBV19 combines with J gene TRBJ2-3, with TRBD2 matching 10 bases. CDR3 length: 15 amino acids. The junction had 2 bases not matched to a gene; V was cut back by 4 bases and J by 1 base. CDR1 and CDR2 (germline): LNHDA, SQIVND (reference sequence). The CDR3 bases are TGTGCCAGTAGTACGCTAGCGGGGGGCACAGATACGCAGTATTTT. The encoded protein is CASSTLAGGTDTQYF.

This clone was observed once. The chain recombines TRBV5-6 with TRBJ2-2, with TRBD1 matching over 7 bases. After removal of 4 bases from V and 5 bases from J, the junction contained 8 bases not matched to a gene. From germline, CDR1 is SGHDT and CDR2 YYEEEE. The length of the CDR3 is 15 residues. CDR3 sequence: CASSPRGRGTGELFF. The CDR3 DNA follows: TGTGCCAGCAGCCCCCGGGGCAGGGGGACCGGGGAGCTGTTTTTT.

This chain links TRBV10-3 with TRBJ2-7; 7 bases line up with TRBD2. CDR1 and CDR2 from the germline V gene are ENHRY and SYGVKD. V trimming: 4 bases; J trimming: 7 bases; junction bases outside the gene matches: 7. The CDR3 loop spans 13 amino acids. The CDR3 bases are TGTGCCATCAGTGGAACGGACGGGGGGGAGCAGTACTTC. It encodes CAISGTDGGEQYF.

This chain uses TRBV25-1 with TRBJ2-3; 8 nucleotides align to TRBD2. Trimming at V came to 4 bases and at J to 5 bases, leaving 8 bases not matched to a gene. Germline V gene data show CDR1 as MGHDK and CDR2 as SYGVNS. The CDR3 length is 15 residues. In DNA, the CDR3 is TGTGCCAGCAGTGTCGGACCGACTAGCGAAGATACGCAGTATTTT. Its translation: CASSVGPTSEDTQYF. Together with reference TRBV25-1 and TRBJ2-3, the CDR3 gives the full variable domain: EADIYQTPRYLVIGTGKKITLECSQTMGHDKMYWYQQDPGMELHLIHYSYGVNSTEKGDLSSESTVSRIRTEHFPLTLESARPSHTSQYLCASSVGPTSEDTQYFGPGTRLTVL.

The rearrangement uses TRBV3-1 (or the pseudogene TRBV3-2) and TRBJ1-4, with TRBD1 identical over 7 bases. Germline-derived CDR1 and CDR2 are LGHDT and YNNKEL (reference sequence). There are 15 residues in the CDR3. V trimming: 4 bases; J trimming: 5 bases; junction bases outside the gene matches: 7. CDR3 loop: CASSLYTGENEKLFF. The CDR3 DNA is TGTGCCAGCAGCCTATATACAGGGGAGAATGAAAAACTGTTTTTT.

The chain uses TRBV6-5 and TRBJ1-2; possibly TRBD1 for D (6 bases). Germline CDR1 reads MNHEY; CDR2 reads SVGAGI. V was cut by 2 bases and J by 8 bases, with 18 bases left in between. The CDR3 spans 15 residues. Here the CDR3 DNA reads TGTGCCAGCAGTTACGTTAATTCAGGGGAAAGAGGCTACACCTTC. Amino acids: CASSYVNSGERGYTF.

This clone was counted between two and nine times. The chain employs TRBV29-1 and TRBJ1-1; 8 nucleotides line up with TRBD1. Per the germline V gene, CDR1 is SQVTM and CDR2 is ANQGSEA. This CDR3 contains 13 residues. J lost 5 bases, V lost 1 base, and 3 bases had no gene match. The CDR3 region has the DNA TGCAGCGTTGAAGCAGGGGGCGGTACTGAAGCTTTCTTT. Its protein product is CSVEAGGGTEAFF.

This clone was found once. The chain links TRBV19 to TRBJ2-7; 10 positions agree with TRBD1. Germline assignment: CDR1 LNHDA and CDR2 SQIVND (reference sequence). This CDR3 has 14 residues. The ends lost 8 bases at V and 6 bases at J; junction bases unmatched: 10. The CDR3 DNA is TGTGCCAGTCTTTTGGGGACAGGGGAGTGCGAGCAGTACTTC. This encodes CASLLGTGECEQYF.

The gene calls are TRBV5-1 and TRBJ2-3; 11 nucleotides agree with TRBD1. In germline, CDR1 is SGHRS, CDR2 YFSETQ. The CDR3 has 17 residues. The V and J ends lost 4 bases and 5 bases, in that order; junction bases with no gene match: 12. The CDR3 bases are TGCGCCAGCAGCATACAATCCGGGACAGGGGGAATAGATACGCAGTATTTT. Translation: CASSIQSGTGGIDTQYF.

The chain uses TRBV3-1 (or the pseudogene TRBV3-2) and TRBJ2-7; 9 bases match TRBD1. Germline V lookup: CDR1 LGHDT, CDR2 YNNKEL (reference sequence). The CDR3 consists of 13 residues. Trimming took 9 bases from V and 3 from J; bases not matched to a gene: 6. The CDR3 region has the DNA TGTGCCAGTTCGGGACAGGGCATCTACGAGCAGTACTTC. Its translation is CASSGQGIYEQYF.

The chain uses TRBV27 and TRBJ1-2; 10 nucleotides align to TRBD1. Germline V gene lookup returns CDR1 MNHEY and CDR2 SMNVEV (reference sequence). Trimming at V came to 1 base and at J to 8 bases, leaving 4 bases not matched to a gene. The CDR3 is made up of 14 amino acids. CDR3 DNA sequence: TGTGCCAGCAGTTTATACGGGACAGGGGTCGGCTACACCTTC. Its protein product is CASSLYGTGVGYTF.

The chain combines TRBV24-1 with TRBJ2-1; no clear D. Germline values: CDR1 KGHDR, CDR2 SFDVKD. The CDR3 has 12 residues. V lost 9 bases to trimming and J lost 6 bases, with 11 bases between them. The CDR3 spells CATLGGTNEQFF. Written as DNA, the CDR3 is TGTGCCACCCTCGGCGGTACCAATGAGCAGTTCTTC.

The chain uses TRBV27 and TRBJ2-1, with 7 bases lining up with TRBD1. The J segment lost 13 bases and the V segment lost 6 bases, leaving 12 bases of the junction unmatched. The CDR3 covers 13 residues. CDR1 is MNHEY, CDR2 SMNVEV, per germline (reference sequence). The CDR3 region has the DNA TGTGCCAGCAGACCATCTCATAGACAGGGACAGTTCTTC. The encoded protein is CASRPSHRQGQFF.

The chain joins TRBV11-2 to TRBJ1-1; 8 positions match TRBD1. The ends lost 1 base at V and 4 bases at J; junction bases unmatched: 8. In germline, CDR1 is SGHAT, CDR2 FQNNGV. CDR3 length: 16 amino acids. This CDR3 is CASSLGTRGRGTEAFF. CDR3 coding DNA: TGTGCCAGCAGCTTAGGAACCAGGGGGCGAGGCACTGAAGCTTTCTTT.

This clone was seen a handful of times. This sequence joins TRBV7-8 and TRBJ1-5, with a tentative D call TRBD1 (5 bases). The CDR3 consists of 15 residues. Trimming shortened V by 10 bases and J by 0 bases, and 16 bases separated the two germline ends. Looked up from germline, CDR1 is SGHVS and CDR2 is FQNEAQ. The CDR3 spells CATSLRTHSNQPQHF. CDR3 bases: TGTGCCACCTCCCTCCGGACACATAGCAATCAGCCCCAGCATTTT.

The gene calls are TRBV11-2 and TRBJ1-3, with D perhaps matching TRBD1 (5 bases). V was pared by 2 bases and J by 4 bases, with 9 bases between. The CDR3 runs to 14 residues. Germline CDR1 is SGHAT and CDR2 is FQNNGV. The CDR3 sequence: CASSLSGPGNTIYF. For the CDR3, the DNA is TGTGCCAGCAGCTTATCAGGGCCCGGAAACACCATATATTTT.

Regarding this clone: A junction end diverges from the germline sequence, so it may reflect a read error. The V and J genes are TRBV3-1 (or the pseudogene TRBV3-2) and TRBJ2-3, with 7 bases that match TRBD1. Germline-derived CDR1 and CDR2 are LGHDT and YNNKEL (reference sequence). The CDR3 is 13 amino acids. In DNA, the CDR3 is TGTGCCAGCAGCCAAGATAAGGGGGCTGAGTTGAACTTT. Amino acids: CASSQDKGAELNF.

V and J are TRBV19 and TRBJ2-1; TRBD1 aligns across 9 bases. The germline V gene encodes CDR1 LNHDA and CDR2 SQIVND (reference sequence). This CDR3 comprises 16 residues. V lost 6 bases to trimming and J lost 5 bases; unmatched junction nucleotides: 11. The CDR3 DNA sequence: TGTGCCAGTAGCTCCACCGGGACAGGGAAGAACAATGAGCAGTTCTTC. Amino acid sequence: CASSSTGTGKNNEQFF.

The V call is TRBV18, the J call TRBJ2-1; 7 bases align to TRBD2. V shed 4 bases, J shed 0 bases, and the junction held 6 bases outside the gene matches. In germline, CDR1 is KGHSH, CDR2 LQKENI. This CDR3 is built from 16 residues. The CDR3 region has the DNA TGTGCCAGCTCACTTGGACTAGGGAGCTCCTACAATGAGCAGTTCTTC. It is translated as CASSLGLGSSYNEQFF.

Regarding this clone: Compared with germline, one end of the junction differs, possibly owing to a read error. The CDR3 here is CASSFVNEQFF. The CDR3 bases are TGTGCCAGTAGCTTCGTCAATGAGCAGTTCTTC. The J gene is TRBJ2-1, the V gene TRBV5-5; no firm D call. The CDR3 totals 11 residues. Germline CDR1 and CDR2: SGHKS and YYEKEE (reference sequence).

The rearrangement joins TRBV3-1 (or the pseudogene TRBV3-2) to TRBJ2-1, with D possibly matching TRBD1 (6 bases). CDR1 LGHDT and CDR2 YNNKEL come from the germline V gene (reference sequence). This CDR3 contains 13 residues. V lost 4 bases and J 7 bases, leaving 11 bases between the germline ends. CDR3 residues: CASSPRTENEQFF. In DNA, the CDR3 is TGTGCCAGCAGCCCCCGGACAGAAAATGAGCAGTTCTTC.

This chain links TRBV30 with TRBJ1-2; tentative D call: TRBD1 (6 bases). Germline V gene data show CDR1 as GTSNPN and CDR2 as SVGIG (reference sequence). This CDR3 spans 13 amino acids. Trimming took off 4 bases at V and 2 bases at J, with 11 bases between the two ends. CDR3 sequence (DNA): TGTGCCTGGATAACCACAGGGAACTATGGCTACACCTTC. Translation gives CAWITTGNYGYTF.

Concerning this clone itself: The germline gene is not matched at one end of the junction; a read error may be the cause. The chain links TRBV14 to TRBJ1-1, with 9 bases matching TRBD1. Germline V gene data show CDR1 as SGHDN and CDR2 as FVKESK. The CDR3 length is 12 residues. CDR3 protein: CASNQQGAEAFF. Written as DNA, the CDR3 is TGTGCCAGCAACCAACAGGGGGCCGAAGCTTTCTTT.

V usage is TRBV6-4 and J usage is TRBJ2-1; TRBD1 matches 11 bases. The V segment lost 3 bases and the J segment 6 bases; nucleotides outside the gene matches: 4. The CDR3 has 15 residues. Germline values: CDR1 MRHNA, CDR2 SNTAGT. The CDR3: CASSEGQGGGNEQFF. CDR3 sequence (DNA): TGTGCCAGCAGTGAGGGACAGGGGGGAGGCAATGAGCAGTTCTTC.